These 8 T cell receptor beta chains were sequenced from one sample in a study of monozygotic twins with inflammatory bowel disease. TCRdb re-called the 5' RACE reads and gives one entry per CDR3 protein, without DNA. The table for this sample gives approximately 390,000 distinct CDR3 sequences. The material sequenced was blood. These receptors were taken from a human donor with ulcerative colitis or Crohn's disease, or a healthy co-twin of an affected twin (not recorded which).

The chain carries TRBV7-9 and TRBJ2-1. CDR1 is SEHNR and CDR2 is FQNEAQ in the germline V gene (reference sequence). The CDR3 totals 14 residues. The CDR3 is CASSLSLGLVEQFF.

This rearrangement joins TRBV11-2 to TRBJ1-3; without DNA, the TCRdb call of TRBD1 cannot be checked. Germline-derived CDR1 and CDR2 are SGHAT and FQNNGV. This CDR3 region has 16 residues. The CDR3 sequence is CASSLKGVISGNTIYF.

The rearrangement uses TRBV7-2 and TRBJ2-2; no DNA is available, so the TRBD1 call from TCRdb remains unchecked. CDR3 length equals 14 residues. Germline values: CDR1 SGHTA, CDR2 FQGNSA. CDR3: CASSPGQLTGELFF.

The V and J genes are TRBV7-2 and TRBJ1-1; TCRdb outputs TRBD1, but without DNA this stays unchecked. The germline gives CDR1 SGHTA, CDR2 FQGNSA. The CDR3 sequence is 13 residues long. CDR3 residues: CASSDNQGTEAFF.

The chain links TRBV7-9 to TRBJ2-3; without DNA, the TCRdb call of TRBD2 cannot be checked. The V gene's germline CDR1 is SEHNR and CDR2 FQNEAQ (reference sequence). The CDR3 length is 15 residues. The CDR3: CASRTSGRATDTQYF.

The rearrangement joins TRBV5-4 to TRBJ2-7. Per the germline V gene, CDR1 is SGHNT and CDR2 is YYREEE (reference sequence). The CDR3 is 14 amino acids. The CDR3 protein is CASSSDQSSYEQYF.

The chain employs TRBV7-2 and TRBJ2-4; the TCRdb call, TRBD2, lacks DNA for checking. The germline V gene has CDR1 SGHTA and CDR2 FQGNSA. The CDR3 covers 15 residues. CDR3 sequence: CASSLAVTSGNIQYF.

The genes are TRBV30 and TRBJ2-3; TCRdb designates TRBD2, a call that cannot be tested without DNA. Per the germline V gene, CDR1 is GTSNPN and CDR2 is SVGIG (reference sequence). CDR3 size: 14 residues. CDR3 in amino acids: CAWSYSLATDTQYF.